The 31 T cell receptor beta chains below were found in one sample sequenced in a study of identical twins. MiXCR was run by TCRdb on the 5' RACE reads, yielding one entry per CDR3 protein. In the table there are around 670,000 distinct CDR3 sequences, roughly 6% of which are singletons. Material: naive T cells sorted from blood. These receptors all stem from a man between 18 and 35 years old in good health.

V and J are TRBV20-1 and TRBJ2-3; D gene uncertain. In germline, CDR1 is DFQATT, CDR2 SNEGSKA (reference sequence). V was trimmed by 6 bases and J by 2 bases, leaving 9 bases between them. The CDR3 consists of 12 residues. The CDR3 DNA sequence: TGCAGTGCACCTGTTTACACAGATACGCAGTATTTT. Its translation: CSAPVYTDTQYF.

This clonotype was found many times. The chain carries TRBV29-1 and TRBJ2-3; TRBD1 matches at 8 bases. Germline V gene lookup returns CDR1 SQVTM and CDR2 ANQGSEA. This CDR3 spans 14 amino acids. The V and J ends lost 6 bases and 1 base, in that order; junction bases with no gene match: 6. The CDR3 nucleotides are TGCAGCGTCGGACTGGACAGGGGCACAGATACGCAGTATTTT. Amino acids: CSVGLDRGTDTQYF.

This clonotype has more than one count but fewer than ten. The V and J genes are TRBV12-3 or TRBV12-4 and TRBJ2-6; D assignment may be TRBD1 or TRBD2 (5 bases each). The length of the CDR3 is 18 residues. Trimming removed 3 bases from V and 0 bases from J, with 15 bases in between. The CDR3 reads CASSFDRDRSSGANVLTF. CDR3 DNA: TGTGCCAGCAGTTTTGATCGGGACCGGAGCTCTGGGGCCAACGTCCTGACTTTC.

This clonotype was counted at least ten times. The V call is TRBV7-2, the J call TRBJ2-7, with TRBD1 matching over 7 bases. Germline CDR1 and CDR2: SGHTA and FQGNSA. Losses at the gene ends were 5 bases for V and 1 base for J; bases not matched to a gene: 5. The CDR3 runs 14 residues. In DNA form, the CDR3 reads TGTGCCAGCAGCCCGGACAGGCGATCCTACGAGCAGTACTTC. Residues: CASSPDRRSYEQYF.

This chain joins TRBV2 and TRBJ2-1; possible D gene TRBD1, 5 bases. Germline V CDR1 and CDR2: SNHLY, FYNNEI. The CDR3 has 15 residues. The ends were cut back, 4 bases at V and 8 bases at J, with 18 bases in the middle. The CDR3 DNA reads TGTGCCAGCAGTGGAGGCCAGGGTGAAGACTATGAGCAGTTCTTC. Protein product: CASSGGQGEDYEQFF.

The chain carries TRBV9 and TRBJ2-1; D is uncertain. CDR3 length equals 15 residues. V was shortened by 0 bases and J by 6 bases, with 13 bases between the two germline ends. CDR1 and CDR2 (germline): SGDLS, YYNGEE. The CDR3 sequence is CASSVARSRINEQFF. The CDR3 bases are TGTGCCAGCAGCGTAGCTAGGAGCAGAATCAATGAGCAGTTCTTC.

This clonotype was recorded many times. This chain joins TRBV6-2 or TRBV6-3 and TRBJ2-7, with D unclear. V lost 5 bases, J lost 4 bases, and 12 bases lay in between. Germline CDR1 MNHEY, CDR2 SVGEGT. The CDR3 covers 13 residues. This CDR3 reads CASSPRSTYEQYV. The CDR3 coding sequence is TGTGCCAGCAGTCCCAGGTCTACGTACGAGCAGTACGTC.

This clonotype turned up a few times. The chain couples TRBV30 to TRBJ2-1; D may be TRBD1 (5 bases). Trimming cost V 6 bases and J 0 bases, with 12 bases left between them. Germline CDR1 is GTSNPN and CDR2 is SVGIG (reference sequence). This CDR3 has 14 amino acids. The CDR3 loop is CACRGLSSYNEQFF. For the CDR3, the DNA is TGTGCCTGTAGGGGCCTTAGCTCCTACAATGAGCAGTTCTTC.

This chain links TRBV7-9 with TRBJ1-3; D possibly corresponds to TRBD1 (6 bases). The CDR3 has 17 amino acids. Per the germline V gene, CDR1 is SEHNR and CDR2 is FQNEAQ (reference sequence). The V end was cut by 5 bases, the J end by 0 bases, with 17 bases between. The CDR3 coding sequence is TGTGCCAGCAGCCCTGGCGGGGGCGGAACCTCTGGAAACACCATATATTTT. Translated, it gives CASSPGGGGTSGNTIYF.

The chain links TRBV27 to TRBJ2-2; 8 bases align to TRBD1. Trimming at V came to 5 bases and at J to 6 bases, leaving 8 bases not matched to a gene. This CDR3 has 15 residues. Per the germline V gene, CDR1 is MNHEY and CDR2 is SMNVEV (reference sequence). The CDR3: CASSTRTGKAGELFF. CDR3 bases: TGTGCCAGCAGTACAAGGACAGGGAAGGCCGGGGAGCTGTTTTTT.

CDR3 coding DNA: TGTGCCAGCTCACCGCCTACTAACACAGATACGCAGTATTTT. Translation gives CASSPPTNTDTQYF. The chain uses TRBV18 and TRBJ2-3, with D hard to call. V lost 3 bases, J lost 2 bases, and 9 bases lay in between. Germline values: CDR1 KGHSH, CDR2 LQKENI. The length of the CDR3 is 14 residues.

This clonotype occurred a few times. The chain employs TRBV2 and TRBJ2-2, with 10 bases identical to TRBD2. Germline V gene sequence: CDR1 SNHLY, CDR2 FYNNEI. This CDR3 is 16 amino acids long. V dropped 7 bases and J dropped 0; count of bases not matched to a gene: 5. The CDR3 nucleotides are TGTGCCAGCAAATCTCTAGCGGGGGCGAACACCGGGGAGCTGTTTTTT. This encodes CASKSLAGANTGELFF.

The genes are TRBV4-3 and TRBJ2-1, with D possibly being TRBD2 (5 bases). Germline V CDR1 and CDR2: LGHNA, YSLEER. V lost 0 bases to trimming and J lost 6 bases, with 12 bases between them. This CDR3 contains 15 residues. CDR3: CASSQDEGVSNEQFF. The DNA for the CDR3 is TGCGCCAGCAGCCAAGATGAGGGAGTTAGCAATGAGCAGTTCTTC.

Ten or more counts support this clonotype. The CDR3 region has the DNA TGTGCCAGCAGCTTCCCTAATGAAAAACTGTTTTTT. Translating gives CASSFPNEKLFF. This chain connects TRBV7-9 to TRBJ1-4; no definite D call. V shed 3 bases and J shed 3 bases, with 2 bases lying between them. This CDR3 spans 12 amino acids. The germline CDR1 and CDR2 sequences are SEHNR and FQNEAQ (reference sequence).

The DNA for the CDR3 is TGTGCCAGCAGCTTAGCGATGGGGTTGGGAAATGAGCAGTTCTTC. This encodes CASSLAMGLGNEQFF. The chain recombines TRBV7-9 with TRBJ2-1; no reliable D call. The germline V gene has CDR1 SEHNR and CDR2 FQNEAQ (reference sequence). V was cut by 0 bases and J by 7 bases, with 13 bases left in between. The CDR3 length is 15 residues.

This clonotype was recorded many times. The rearrangement joins TRBV15 to TRBJ2-2; D ambiguous. V was cut by 5 bases and J by 5 bases, with 15 bases left in between. This CDR3 contains 15 residues. The V gene's germline CDR1 is LNHNV and CDR2 YYDKDF (reference sequence). The CDR3 sequence is CATSRLPPMTGELFF. In nucleotides, the CDR3 is TGTGCCACCAGCCGTTTACCCCCGATGACCGGGGAGCTGTTTTTT.

This clonotype came up a few times. The genes are TRBV7-2 and TRBJ2-7; 7 bases align to TRBD1. Germline CDR1 reads SGHTA; CDR2 reads FQGNSA. V shed 1 base and J 1 base; nucleotides not matched to a gene: 10. The CDR3 consists of 17 residues. Written as DNA, the CDR3 is TGTGCCAGCAGCTTAGTTGGTCAGGGGGTCTTATCCTACGAGCAGTACTTC. Translated, it gives CASSLVGQGVLSYEQYF.

This chain connects TRBV7-6 to TRBJ2-3, with TRBD2 identical over 8 bases. Per the germline V gene, CDR1 is SGHVS and CDR2 is FNYEAQ. V was pared by 1 base and J by 2 bases, with 2 bases of the junction left unmatched. CDR3 length: 15 amino acids. In DNA form, the CDR3 reads TGTGCCAGCAGCTTAGACGGGAGGGACACAGATACGCAGTATTTT. It is translated as CASSLDGRDTDTQYF.

The rearrangement uses TRBV11-2 and TRBJ1-1; D is ambiguous. The V end was cut by 5 bases, the J end by 4 bases, with 14 bases between. CDR3 length: 14 amino acids. From germline, CDR1 is SGHAT and CDR2 FQNNGV. DNA for the CDR3: TGTGCCAGCAGCGGCGACGGACTGTTCACTGAAGCTTTCTTT. Protein sequence: CASSGDGLFTEAFF.

Ten or more counts support this clonotype. V gene TRBV29-1 combines with J gene TRBJ2-1, with TRBD2 matching 13 bases. V dropped 8 bases and J dropped 9; count of bases not matched to a gene: 4. The CDR3 is 12 amino acids. The germline V gene has CDR1 SQVTM and CDR2 ANQGSEA. The CDR3 DNA is TGCAGCACTAGGACTAGCGGGGGTGAGCAGTTCTTC. Translation: CSTRTSGGEQFF.

In this sample, this clonotype turned up many times. The chain employs TRBV29-1 and TRBJ2-1; 7 bases line up with TRBD1. Trimming took 6 bases from V and 6 from J; bases not matched to a gene: 8. This CDR3 has 13 residues. CDR1 and CDR2 from the germline V gene are SQVTM and ANQGSEA. The CDR3 loop is CSVQRPGGNEQFF. DNA of the CDR3: TGCAGCGTACAACGTCCAGGGGGCAATGAGCAGTTCTTC.

This clonotype turned up a few times. The rearrangement uses TRBV30 and TRBJ2-5, with 7 bases that match TRBD1. V trimming: 4 bases; J trimming: 2 bases; junction bases outside the gene matches: 4. This CDR3 has 13 amino acids. Germline CDR1 is GTSNPN and CDR2 is SVGIG (reference sequence). CDR3 nucleotide sequence: TGTGCCTGGAACGAGGGGGCACAAGAGACCCAGTACTTC. Translated, it gives CAWNEGAQETQYF.

V is TRBV12-3 or TRBV12-4 and J is TRBJ2-1; D is possibly TRBD2 (6 bases). The V gene lost 3 bases and the J gene lost 4 bases, with 13 bases spanning the gap. This CDR3 has 15 amino acids. In nucleotides, the CDR3 is TGTGCCAGCAGTTTCTACCGGGGACTGTACAATGAGCAGTTCTTC. Translation: CASSFYRGLYNEQFF.

This clonotype was counted a few times. The chain recombines TRBV11-2 with TRBJ2-3; 15 bases match TRBD2. With V trimmed by 5 bases and J by 4 bases, 13 bases remained unmatched. CDR1 is SGHAT, CDR2 FQNNGV, per germline. This CDR3 comprises 19 residues. As DNA, the CDR3 is TGTGCCAGCAGCCCCACTCGGACTAGCGGGAGGGCCGCGGCAGATACGCAGTATTTT. The encoded protein is CASSPTRTSGRAAADTQYF.

This clonotype showed up many times. V is TRBV5-6 and J is TRBJ2-3, with D maybe TRBD1 (5 bases). V lost 0 bases to trimming and J lost 12 bases, with 11 bases between them. CDR1 SGHDT and CDR2 YYEEEE come from the germline V gene. The CDR3 length is 12 residues. Written as DNA, the CDR3 is TGTGCCAGCAGCTTGGGCCAGGGTAAACAGTATTTT. Translating gives CASSLGQGKQYF.

In this sample, this clonotype turned up many times. V and J are TRBV7-9 and TRBJ1-2, with D possibly matching TRBD1 (5 bases). From germline, CDR1 is SEHNR and CDR2 FQNEAQ (reference sequence). The CDR3 covers 15 residues. Trimming took off 5 bases at V and 2 bases at J, with 15 bases between the two ends. Written as DNA, the CDR3 is TGTGCCAGCAGCCCTCTACCAGGGCAGAACTATGGCTACACCTTC. Translating gives CASSPLPGQNYGYTF.

This clonotype was picked up many times. The chain joins TRBV6-5 to TRBJ2-1; no clear D. This CDR3 spans 13 amino acids. Germline CDR1 is MNHEY and CDR2 is SVGAGI. Trimming stripped 2 bases from V and 7 bases from J, with 9 bases between. The CDR3 loop reads CASSYRAENEQFF. The DNA of the CDR3 is TGTGCCAGCAGTTACAGGGCTGAAAATGAGCAGTTCTTC.

This clonotype was seen a handful of times. This chain connects TRBV4-3 to TRBJ2-3; 8 bases line up with TRBD2. There are 17 residues in the CDR3. The J segment lost 0 bases and the V segment lost 0 bases, leaving 5 bases of the junction unmatched. Germline V CDR1 and CDR2: LGHNA, YSLEER. CDR3 DNA sequence: TGCGCCAGCAGCCAAGATACCCGGGGGGGGAGCACAGATACGCAGTATTTT. Amino acid sequence: CASSQDTRGGSTDTQYF.

Many counts were recorded for this clonotype. This sequence joins TRBV10-3 and TRBJ2-7; 13 nucleotides match TRBD2. The germline CDR1 and CDR2 sequences are ENHRY and SYGVKD. Losses at the gene ends were 3 bases for V and 2 bases for J; bases not matched to a gene: 1. CDR3 length: 15 residues. CDR3 DNA sequence: TGTGCCATCAGTGAAGGACTAGCGGGAGCCTACGAGCAGTACGTC. It codes for CAISEGLAGAYEQYV.

The chain has TRBV18 and TRBJ2-7; 10 nucleotides align to TRBD1. The germline CDR1 and CDR2 sequences are KGHSH and LQKENI. V lost 4 bases to trimming and J lost 4 bases; unmatched junction nucleotides: 7. The CDR3 runs to 15 residues. CDR3 sequence (DNA): TGTGCCAGCTCACAGAGACCGGGACAGGGGTACGAGCAGTACTTC. It specifies CASSQRPGQGYEQYF.

The chain recombines TRBV24-1 with TRBJ2-2; 10 positions agree with TRBD2. V trimming: 5 bases; J trimming: 0 bases; junction bases outside the gene matches: 8. Germline lookup yields CDR1 KGHDR and CDR2 SFDVKD. The CDR3 length is 18 residues. The CDR3 sequence: CATSVASGSPSNTGELFF. The CDR3 DNA sequence: TGTGCCACCAGTGTAGCTAGCGGGAGCCCGTCGAACACCGGGGAGCTGTTTTTT.